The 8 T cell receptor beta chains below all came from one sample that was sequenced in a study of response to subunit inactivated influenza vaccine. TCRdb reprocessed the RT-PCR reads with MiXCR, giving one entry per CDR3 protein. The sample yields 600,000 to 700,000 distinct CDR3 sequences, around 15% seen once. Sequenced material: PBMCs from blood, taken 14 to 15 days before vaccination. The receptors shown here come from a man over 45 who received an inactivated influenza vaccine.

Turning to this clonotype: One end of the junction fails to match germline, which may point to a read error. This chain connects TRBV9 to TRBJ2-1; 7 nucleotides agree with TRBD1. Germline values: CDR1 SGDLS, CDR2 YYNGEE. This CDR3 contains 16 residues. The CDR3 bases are TGTGCCAGCAGCGTCACAGGGGACCGGGCCTACAGTGAGCAGTTCTTC. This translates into CASSVTGDRAYSEQFF.

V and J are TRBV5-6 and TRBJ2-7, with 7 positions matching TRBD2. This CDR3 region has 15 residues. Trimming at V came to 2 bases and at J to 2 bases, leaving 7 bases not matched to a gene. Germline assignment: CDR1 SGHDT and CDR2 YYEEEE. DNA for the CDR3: TGTGCCAGCAGCTTCTCGCCTAGCGGTCCCTACGAGCAGTACTTC. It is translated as CASSFSPSGPYEQYF.

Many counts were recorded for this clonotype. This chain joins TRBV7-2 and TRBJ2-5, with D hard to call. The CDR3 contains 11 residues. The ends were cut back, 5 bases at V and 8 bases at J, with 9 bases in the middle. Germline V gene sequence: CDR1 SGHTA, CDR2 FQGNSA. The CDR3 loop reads CASSLFPTQYF. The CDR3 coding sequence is TGTGCCAGCAGCCTATTCCCCACCCAGTACTTC.

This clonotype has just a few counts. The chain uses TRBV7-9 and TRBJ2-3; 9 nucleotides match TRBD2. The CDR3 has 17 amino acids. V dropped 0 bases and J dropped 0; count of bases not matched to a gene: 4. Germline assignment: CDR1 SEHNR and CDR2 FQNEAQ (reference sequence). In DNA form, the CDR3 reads TGTGCCAGCAGCTTAGCGAGACTAGCGGCTAGCACAGATACGCAGTATTTT. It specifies CASSLARLAASTDTQYF.

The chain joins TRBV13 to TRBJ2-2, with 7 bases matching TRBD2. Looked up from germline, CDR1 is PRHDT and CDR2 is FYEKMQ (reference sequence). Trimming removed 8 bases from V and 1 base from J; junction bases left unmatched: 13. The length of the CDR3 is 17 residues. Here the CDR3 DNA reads TGTGCCAGCTTGGCGGGGGTTCGGCAGGGGAACACCGGGGAGCTGTTTTTT. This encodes CASLAGVRQGNTGELFF. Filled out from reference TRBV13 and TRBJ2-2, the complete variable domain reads AAGVIQSPRHLIKEKRETATLKCYPIPRHDTVYWYQQGPGQDPQFLISFYEKMQSDKGSIPDRFSAQQFSDYHSELNMSSLELGDSALYFCASLAGVRQGNTGELFFGEGSRLTVL.

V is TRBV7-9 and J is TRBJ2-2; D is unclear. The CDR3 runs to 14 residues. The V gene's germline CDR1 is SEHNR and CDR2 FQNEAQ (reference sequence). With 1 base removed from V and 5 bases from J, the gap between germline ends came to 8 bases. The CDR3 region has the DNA TGTGCCAGCAGCTTAGTCCCCGAGACCGGGGAGCTGTTTTTT. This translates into CASSLVPETGELFF.

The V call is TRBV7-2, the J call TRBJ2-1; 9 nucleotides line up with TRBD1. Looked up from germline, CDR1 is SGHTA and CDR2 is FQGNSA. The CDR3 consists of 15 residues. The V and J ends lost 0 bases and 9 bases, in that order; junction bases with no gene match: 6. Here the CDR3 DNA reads TGTGCCAGCAGCTTAGCCTGGACAGGGGTGAGTGAGCAGTTCTTC. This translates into CASSLAWTGVSEQFF.

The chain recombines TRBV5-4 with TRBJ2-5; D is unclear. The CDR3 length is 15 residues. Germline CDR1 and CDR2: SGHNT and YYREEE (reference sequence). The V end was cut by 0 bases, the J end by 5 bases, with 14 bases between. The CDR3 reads CASSLEDGFRETQYF. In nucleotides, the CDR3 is TGTGCCAGCAGCTTGGAGGACGGGTTTCGGGAGACCCAGTACTTC. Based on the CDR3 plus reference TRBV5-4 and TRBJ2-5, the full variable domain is ETGVTQSPTHLIKTRGQQVTLRCSSQSGHNTVSWYQQALGQGPQFIFQYYREEENGRGNFPPRFSGLQFPNYSSELNVNALELDDSALYLCASSLEDGFRETQYFGPGTRLLVL.